Listed here is a single TCR beta chain. The trim removed 7 bases at V and 7 bases at J, leaving 10 bases unmatched. This CDR3 spans 15 amino acids. CDR1 and CDR2 (germline): SQVTM, ANQGSEA. Using RNA transcripts, the TCR beta CDR3 regions were amplified. RT-PCR was first run with HTBI primers, then multiplex PCR in a second round. In TCRdb, the multiplex PCR reads were re-called with MiXCR into one record per CDR3 protein. The sample includes hundreds of thousands of distinct CDR3 sequences, about 41% of them seen just once. Active ophthalmopathy (CAS at least 3, NOSPECS at least 4), lasting under 3 months. The sample belongs to a study of Graves' ophthalmopathy and Graves' hyperthyroidism.

This receptor was taken from an adult man with Graves' ophthalmopathy. The sequenced material came from peripheral blood. The V and J genes are TRBV29-1 and TRBJ2-7; 16 positions match TRBD2. The CDR3 loop reads CSATGLAGGRGEQYF. DNA of the CDR3: TGCAGCGCCACGGGACTAGCGGGAGGGCGTGGGGAGCAGTACTTC.